This T cell receptor (beta chain) comes out of a study of blood T cell repertoires in COVID-19. On the study more broadly: COVID-19 samples, acute and convalescent, were from the United States, Italy and Spain. T cells, B-cell-depleted T cells, or PBMCs supplied cDNA or gDNA.

Adults between about 18 and 89 years of age took part from under 30 US areas. In the original workflow: From reference gene primer amplification, estimates of nucleated cell counts were derived. Profiling relied on immunoSEQ multiplex PCR, and the TCRdb table lists in-frame clones only, not all of them. That table is the source of V, J and clone size, and D and trimming were worked out from the DNA. Here the sample spans 400,000 to 550,000 clones, roughly 87% being singletons. Trimming shortened V by 4 bases and J by 1 base, and 13 bases separated the two germline ends. Germline V gene sequence: CDR1 SEHNR, CDR2 FQNEAQ (reference sequence). CDR3 length equals 15 residues.

The chain employs TRBV7-9 and TRBJ1-1, with a weak D call TRBD1 (5 bases). The sample taken for sequencing was PBMCs or T cells enriched from blood (not recorded which). This TCR was recovered from a woman aged 18-35 years with acute COVID-19. The CDR3 reads CASSSGTAENTEAFF. CDR3 DNA: TGTGCCAGCAGCTCCGGGACTGCAGAGAACACTGAAGCTTTCTTT.